These 26 T cell receptor beta chains came from one sample sequenced in a study of T cell repertoires in aging, cancer and after chemotherapy. TRB rearrangements spanning V, D and J were amplified using mixed TRB-A/B primers. TCRdb passed the multiplex PCR reads through MiXCR, listing each CDR3 protein once. The data contain around 5,000 distinct CDR3 sequences, more than 20% of them seen just once; the ten biggest clones take up 3.7%. Amplification of TCR beta used genomic DNA extracted from peripheral blood. Sequencing was performed on blood. These receptors all come from a human donor in good health. The donor label of this sample is uncertain.

Only a few counts were recorded for this clonotype. The chain employs TRBV7-2 and TRBJ1-2; D might be TRBD1 (5 bases). The CDR3 has 13 residues. Trimming removed 5 bases from V and 4 bases from J, with 11 bases in between. CDR1 and CDR2 (germline): SGHTA, FQGNSA. The DNA for the CDR3 is TGTGCCAGCAGCCCGCACCAGGGCTATGGCTACACCTTC. Translation gives CASSPHQGYGYTF.

This clonotype was detected only a few times. CDR3 DNA: TGTGCCATCAGTCCCGGTGAACACGGGCTGGCTGAAGCTTTCTTT. Protein sequence: CAISPGEHGLAEAFF. The chain employs TRBV10-3 and TRBJ1-1; D ambiguous. The CDR3 contains 15 residues. V shed 5 bases and J shed 6 bases, with 19 bases lying between them. Germline V gene data show CDR1 as ENHRY and CDR2 as SYGVKD.

The J gene is TRBJ1-1, the V gene TRBV4-1; 7 bases are a match to TRBD1. The CDR3 is 15 amino acids. The germline V gene encodes CDR1 MGHRA and CDR2 YSYEKL. V gave up 2 bases and J gave up 1 base; unmatched junction bases: 4. CDR3 coding DNA: TGCGCCAGCAGCCAAACAGGGGACGCGAACACTGAAGCTTTCTTT. It specifies CASSQTGDANTEAFF.

There are a few counts of this clonotype. The chain links TRBV4-1 to TRBJ2-2; 7 nucleotides match TRBD2. CDR1 is MGHRA and CDR2 is YSYEKL in the germline V gene. With V trimmed by 4 bases and J by 7 bases, 9 bases remained unmatched. This CDR3 contains 15 residues. This CDR3 is CASSREGPSGGELFF. The DNA of the CDR3 is TGCGCCAGCAGCCGGGAAGGCCCTAGCGGCGGGGAGCTGTTTTTT.

This clonotype is labeled medium-sized. The V and J genes are TRBV6-1 and TRBJ1-5; 10 nucleotides agree with TRBD1. Per the germline V gene, CDR1 is MNHNS and CDR2 is SASEGT. This CDR3 has 18 residues. V lost 6 bases and J lost 0; bases outside the gene matches: 11. CDR3 region: CASSRGQGGGYSNQPQHF. The CDR3 nucleotides are TGTGCCAGCAGCCGAGGACAGGGGGGGGGTTATAGCAATCAGCCCCAGCATTTT.

The chain joins TRBV20-1 to TRBJ2-7; D perhaps matches TRBD2 (5 bases). Trimming cost V 3 bases and J 1 base, with 10 bases left between them. This CDR3 is 13 amino acids long. CDR1 is DFQATT, CDR2 SNEGSKA, per germline (reference sequence). The CDR3 loop is CSARRVRSYEQYF. Written as DNA, the CDR3 is TGCAGTGCTAGGAGGGTGAGGTCCTACGAGCAGTACTTC.

The chain links TRBV9 to TRBJ1-1; 9 bases are a match to TRBD1. This CDR3 contains 16 residues. V gave up 5 bases and J gave up 3 bases; unmatched junction bases: 11. Germline CDR1 and CDR2: SGDLS and YYNGEE. The DNA of the CDR3 is TGTGCCAGCAGTGGGACAGGGCCCTCCCCGGACACTGAAGCTTTCTTT. Its protein is CASSGTGPSPDTEAFF.

Judged by abundance, this clonotype is medium-sized. The chain has TRBV5-4 and TRBJ2-7; D is undetermined. The CDR3 consists of 14 residues. Germline CDR1 is SGHNT and CDR2 is YYREEE (reference sequence). V shed 4 bases and J shed 3 bases, with 14 bases lying between them. The CDR3 loop reads CASSTGPNFYEQYF. The CDR3, as DNA: TGTGCCAGCAGCACCGGTCCCAATTTCTACGAGCAGTACTTC.

By share, this clonotype counts as medium-sized. This sequence joins TRBV15 and TRBJ2-3; no definite D call. Trimming left V 0 bases short and J 9 bases short, with 10 bases between. The germline gives CDR1 LNHNV, CDR2 YYDKDF (reference sequence). The CDR3 runs 13 residues. The CDR3: CATSRETSMTQYF. The CDR3, as DNA: TGTGCCACCAGCAGAGAGACGTCTATGACGCAGTATTTT.

The chain has TRBV6-2 or TRBV6-3 and TRBJ2-5, with 7 bases aligning to TRBD1. Germline V CDR1 and CDR2: MNHEY, SVGEGT. V shed 7 bases, J shed 6 bases, and the junction held 14 bases outside the gene matches. The CDR3 has 15 amino acids. This chain's CDR3 is CASTVDRARGQTQYF. The CDR3 nucleotides read TGTGCCAGCACAGTCGACAGGGCCCGCGGTCAGACCCAGTACTTC.

Within the sample, this clonotype is medium-sized. This chain connects TRBV18 to TRBJ1-4, with 8 bases matching TRBD1. Germline trimming cut 4 bases from V and 4 bases from J; bases unmatched to any gene: 2. Looked up from germline, CDR1 is KGHSH and CDR2 is LQKENI. The length of the CDR3 is 14 residues. Written as DNA, the CDR3 is TGTGCCAGCTCACGGGACAGGAGTAATGAAAAACTGTTTTTT. The encoded protein is CASSRDRSNEKLFF.

The chain has TRBV5-4 and TRBJ2-5, with TRBD2 as a possible D gene (5 bases). Germline CDR1 is SGHNT and CDR2 is YYREEE (reference sequence). V lost 3 bases to trimming and J lost 1 base, with 10 bases between them. The CDR3 is 14 amino acids. The CDR3 bases are TGTGCCAGCAGCTCGAGGGCGGGCCAAGAGACCCAGTACTTC. Translation: CASSSRAGQETQYF.

The chain employs TRBV6-5 and TRBJ2-7, with D possibly matching TRBD2 (7 bases). The CDR3 has 15 amino acids. Germline CDR1 and CDR2: MNHEY and SVGAGI. V lost 2 bases to trimming and J lost 7 bases, with 18 bases between them. CDR3 bases: TGTGCCAGCAGTTACCTCAGAGGGGGAGGGGTGGAGCAGTACTTC. Residues: CASSYLRGGGVEQYF.

The chain recombines TRBV28 with TRBJ2-5; the match to TRBD2 covers 9 bases. Losses at the gene ends were 6 bases for V and 5 bases for J; bases not matched to a gene: 10. CDR3 length: 15 amino acids. Germline-derived CDR1 and CDR2 are MDHEN and SYDVKM. CDR3 loop: CASSSPGLAVETQYF. CDR3 sequence (DNA): TGTGCCAGCAGCTCGCCGGGACTAGCAGTGGAGACCCAGTACTTC.

This clonotype was seen more than once but under ten times. This sequence joins TRBV28 and TRBJ2-7; D not certain. Germline V gene sequence: CDR1 MDHEN, CDR2 SYDVKM. Trimming stripped 8 bases from V and 2 bases from J, with 7 bases between. The CDR3 has 11 amino acids. CDR3 sequence reads: CASAETYEQYF. DNA for the CDR3: TGTGCCAGCGCAGAAACCTACGAGCAGTACTTC.

The rearrangement joins TRBV2 to TRBJ1-4; 7 positions match TRBD1. J lost 7 bases, V lost 5 bases, and 10 bases had no gene match. CDR3 size: 15 residues. Germline CDR1 is SNHLY and CDR2 is FYNNEI. CDR3 nucleotides: TGTGCCAGCAGTCCCAAGGGGACAGCGTTTGAAAAACTGTTTTTT. Its protein product is CASSPKGTAFEKLFF.

This clonotype counts as medium-sized. The chain couples TRBV18 to TRBJ2-3; 11 bases map to TRBD2. The CDR3 sequence is 16 residues long. V trimming: 0 bases; J trimming: 6 bases; junction bases outside the gene matches: 5. Germline V gene lookup returns CDR1 KGHSH and CDR2 LQKENI. The CDR3 sequence is CASSPPGLAGGDTQYF. In DNA form, the CDR3 reads TGTGCCAGCTCACCACCGGGCCTAGCGGGGGGCGATACGCAGTATTTT.

In its sample, this clonotype was seen a few times. The chain combines TRBV14 with TRBJ2-5; D remains ambiguous. Germline V lookup: CDR1 SGHDN, CDR2 FVKESK. V lost 1 base, J lost 7 bases, and 19 bases lay in between. This CDR3 is built from 16 residues. The CDR3 is CASSQVPGDRLGTQYF. The DNA for the CDR3 is TGTGCCAGCAGCCAAGTCCCGGGTGATCGATTAGGGACCCAGTACTTC. The full variable domain, in which reference TRBV14 and TRBJ2-5 provide the parts outside the CDR3, is EAGVTQFPSHSVIEKGQTVTLRCDPISGHDNLYWYRRVMGKEIKFLLHFVKESKQDESGMPNNRFLAERTGGTYSTLKVQPAELEDSGVYFCASSQVPGDRLGTQYFGPGTRLLVL.

Judged by abundance, this clonotype is medium-sized. The chain combines TRBV12-3 or TRBV12-4 with TRBJ2-1; 14 positions agree with TRBD2. The CDR3 is made up of 15 amino acids. The junction had 4 bases not matched to a gene; V was cut back by 5 bases and J by 7 bases. The CDR3 protein is CASSRTSGRRNEQFF. CDR3 bases: TGTGCCAGCAGTAGGACTAGCGGGAGGAGGAATGAGCAGTTCTTC.

The J gene is TRBJ2-7, the V gene TRBV6-8, with TRBD2 identical over 14 bases. Germline trimming cut 3 bases from V and 4 bases from J; bases unmatched to any gene: 5. The CDR3 sequence is 16 residues long. CDR1 and CDR2 (germline): MNHGY, SAAAGT. This chain's CDR3 is CASSYPGLAGAYEQYF. CDR3 coding DNA: TGTGCCAGCAGTTATCCGGGACTAGCGGGGGCTTACGAGCAGTACTTC.

This clonotype is medium-sized. The rearrangement uses TRBV5-4 and TRBJ2-2; no definite D call. In germline, CDR1 is SGHNT, CDR2 YYREEE (reference sequence). V gave up 0 bases and J gave up 7 bases, with 7 bases separating them. The CDR3 loop spans 13 amino acids. CDR3 sequence: CASSLDGIGELFF. CDR3 coding DNA: TGTGCCAGCAGCTTGGACGGTATCGGGGAGCTGTTTTTT.

In its sample, this clonotype ranks as medium-sized. In DNA, the CDR3 is TGTGCCAGCACCCCCCTTGATAGGGGGTTGGTCTATGAGCAGTTCTTC. Its translation: CASTPLDRGLVYEQFF. V is TRBV6-1 and J is TRBJ2-1; D is possibly TRBD1 (6 bases). Germline assignment: CDR1 MNHNS and CDR2 SASEGT. The CDR3 has 16 amino acids. The V and J ends lost 7 bases and 8 bases respectively, with 24 bases between them.

V is TRBV7-8 and J is TRBJ2-7; D is ambiguous. CDR3 length equals 14 residues. The V end lost 0 bases, the J end lost 4 bases, and 10 bases lay between the germline ends. Germline CDR1 is SGHVS and CDR2 is FQNEAQ. The CDR3: CASSLARLFYEQYF. The CDR3 nucleotides read TGTGCCAGCAGCTTAGCGCGACTCTTTTACGAGCAGTACTTC.

The chain recombines TRBV20-1 with TRBJ2-2; D unresolved. This CDR3 spans 12 amino acids. Germline V CDR1 and CDR2: DFQATT, SNEGSKA (reference sequence). V lost 6 bases to trimming and J lost 7 bases, with 12 bases between them. The CDR3 spells CSAIQIDGELFF. The CDR3 DNA is TGCAGTGCCATTCAGATTGACGGGGAGCTGTTTTTT.

This clonotype was seen a handful of times. This rearrangement joins TRBV20-1 to TRBJ2-4, with D perhaps TRBD2 (5 bases). Trimming stripped 6 bases from V and 0 bases from J, with 12 bases between. Germline CDR1 is DFQATT and CDR2 is SNEGSKA (reference sequence). There are 14 residues in the CDR3. CDR3 amino acids: CSALASVAKNIQYF. CDR3 DNA sequence: TGCAGTGCCTTAGCGTCCGTAGCCAAAAACATTCAGTACTTC.

The J gene is TRBJ2-1, the V gene TRBV12-3 or TRBV12-4; 14 nucleotides align to TRBD2. V shed 6 bases and J 5 bases; nucleotides not matched to a gene: 3. The CDR3 spans 15 residues. The CDR3, as DNA: TGTGCCAGCAGCGGGACTAGCGGGGGCCACAATGAGCAGTTCTTC. Translating gives CASSGTSGGHNEQFF.